Each of the 2 T cell receptor beta chains below was sequenced from the same sample in a study of response to subunit inactivated influenza vaccine. TCRdb recomputed calls from the RT-PCR reads with MiXCR, one row per CDR3 protein. The data contain approximately 500,000 distinct CDR3 sequences, 10% to 15% of them singletons. This specimen was PBMCs from blood, taken roughly 46 days after vaccination. Receptors were obtained from a man aged 50-60 years who received an inactivated influenza vaccine.

The table lists this clonotype with a few counts. This chain connects TRBV11-1 to TRBJ2-1; the match to TRBD1 covers 11 bases. Germline CDR1 SGHAT, CDR2 FQDESV (reference sequence). CDR3 length: 18 amino acids. V was pared by 1 base and J by 4 bases, with 9 bases of the junction left unmatched. CDR3 residues: CASSLVALGQGGYNEQFF. CDR3 DNA: TGTGCCAGCAGCTTAGTCGCCCTGGGACAGGGGGGATACAATGAGCAGTTCTTC. The whole variable domain, remainder taken from reference TRBV11-1 and TRBJ2-1, is EAEVAQSPRYKITEKSQAVAFWCDPISGHATLYWYRQILGQGPELLVQFQDESVVDDSQLPKDRFSAERLKGVDSTLKIQPAELGDSAMYLCASSLVALGQGGYNEQFFGPGTRLTVL.

This clonotype was picked up a small number of times. The rearrangement links TRBV20-1 to TRBJ2-3; 8 nucleotides agree with TRBD2. The CDR3 totals 16 residues. Germline V gene data show CDR1 as DFQATT and CDR2 as SNEGSKA (reference sequence). The ends lost 6 bases at V and 6 bases at J; junction bases unmatched: 17. This CDR3 is CSAARTSWGLLDTQYF. The CDR3 region has the DNA TGCAGTGCCGCCCGGACTAGCTGGGGATTGTTGGATACGCAGTATTTT.